The 30 T cell receptor beta chains below come from one sample, sequenced in a study of multiple sclerosis patients with progressive multifocal leukoencephalopathy. Method: immunoSEQ multiplex PCR; TCRdb's copy keeps in-frame clones and lacks some. The sample lists 30,000 or so clones, roughly 86% occurring once. Documented time point: time of PML onset. Sequenced material: PBMCs, taken from a patient treated with natalizumab. These receptors all come from a woman aged 40 to 50 with progressive multifocal leukoencephalopathy.

This chain uses TRBV19 with TRBJ2-7; 9 bases are shared with TRBD1. The V and J ends lost 8 bases and 2 bases, in that order; junction bases with no gene match: 10. The length of the CDR3 is 15 residues. The V gene's germline CDR1 is LNHDA and CDR2 SQIVND (reference sequence). The CDR3 DNA reads as TGTGCCAGTTCCCAGATGAGACAGGGGGCCTACGAGCAGTACTTC. It translates to CASSQMRQGAYEQYF.

The V and J genes are TRBV7-9 and TRBJ2-7, with a weak D call TRBD2 (7 bases). With 5 bases removed from V and 5 bases from J, the gap between germline ends came to 10 bases. The CDR3 covers 12 residues. The germline gives CDR1 SEHNR, CDR2 FQNEAQ (reference sequence). Written as DNA, the CDR3 is TGTGCCAGCAGCCGAGGGGGGGACGAGCAGTACTTC. It codes for CASSRGGDEQYF.

The V call is TRBV11-2, the J call TRBJ2-3; D tentatively reads TRBD1 or TRBD2 (6 bases each). Germline values: CDR1 SGHAT, CDR2 FQNNGV. The CDR3 spans 16 residues. Deletions cut 5 bases from V and 1 base from J, with 16 bases between. The CDR3 DNA reads as TGTGCCAGCAGCGTGTTGGGGGGCCCCGGCACAGATACGCAGTATTTT. Amino acid sequence: CASSVLGGPGTDTQYF.

V is TRBV2 and J is TRBJ2-3, with 14 bases matching TRBD2. Germline trimming cut 7 bases from V and 4 bases from J; bases unmatched to any gene: 7. Germline V gene lookup returns CDR1 SNHLY and CDR2 FYNNEI. CDR3 length: 16 amino acids. In nucleotides, the CDR3 is TGTGCCAGCATCCGACTAGCGGGAGGGCCTTCAGATACGCAGTATTTT. This sequence encodes CASIRLAGGPSDTQYF. The whole variable domain, remainder taken from reference TRBV2 and TRBJ2-3, is EPEVTQTPSHQVTQMGQEVILRCVPISNHLYFYWYRQILGQKVEFLVSFYNNEISEKSEIFDDQFSVERPDGSNFTLKIRSTKLEDSAMYFCASIRLAGGPSDTQYFGPGTRLTVL.

The rearrangement uses TRBV5-1 and TRBJ2-7, with 9 bases fitting TRBD2. This CDR3 spans 15 amino acids. CDR1 SGHRS and CDR2 YFSETQ come from the germline V gene. Trimming took 0 bases from V and 3 from J; bases not matched to a gene: 4. CDR3 in DNA: TGCGCCAGCAGCTTGGCTCTAGCGGGACTCTACGAGCAGTACTTC. Residues: CASSLALAGLYEQYF.

The V and J genes are TRBV28 and TRBJ1-6, with 7 bases that match TRBD1. This CDR3 region has 14 residues. Per germline, CDR1 MDHEN and CDR2 SYDVKM. Trimming took 4 bases from V and 10 from J; bases not matched to a gene: 7. CDR3 amino acids: CASSSTGLGSPLHF. The CDR3 DNA is TGTGCCAGCAGTTCGACAGGGCTCGGGTCACCCCTCCACTTT.

This chain uses TRBV7-2 with TRBJ2-1; perhaps TRBD2 as D (6 bases). The germline V gene encodes CDR1 SGHTA and CDR2 FQGNSA. The germline V and J ends were trimmed by 5 bases and 4 bases, with 12 bases remaining between them. This CDR3 has 14 residues. The CDR3: CASSPARGYNEQFF. Here the CDR3 DNA reads TGTGCCAGCAGCCCAGCTCGGGGGTACAATGAGCAGTTCTTC.

The chain is built from TRBV30 and TRBJ1-5; TRBD1 might be the D (6 bases). The length of the CDR3 is 15 residues. V lost 2 bases and J 2 bases, leaving 13 bases between the germline ends. The germline gives CDR1 GTSNPN, CDR2 SVGIG (reference sequence). DNA of the CDR3: TGTGCCTGGAGTCCAGGGGTTAGGGGCAATCAGCCCCAGCATTTT. This translates into CAWSPGVRGNQPQHF.

The chain has TRBV2 and TRBJ2-5, with 15 bases fitting TRBD2. The CDR3 consists of 17 residues. Germline V lookup: CDR1 SNHLY, CDR2 FYNNEI. After removal of 6 bases from V and 3 bases from J, the junction contained 8 bases not matched to a gene. The CDR3 loop is CASRGRTSGGAEETQYF. CDR3 nucleotide sequence: TGTGCCAGCAGGGGCCGGACTAGCGGGGGGGCCGAAGAGACCCAGTACTTC. Complete variable domain (other parts from reference TRBV2 and TRBJ2-5): EPEVTQTPSHQVTQMGQEVILRCVPISNHLYFYWYRQILGQKVEFLVSFYNNEISEKSEIFDDQFSVERPDGSNFTLKIRSTKLEDSAMYFCASRGRTSGGAEETQYFGPGTRLLVL.

This sequence joins TRBV4-3 and TRBJ1-6; weak D call: TRBD1 (5 bases). The germline CDR1 and CDR2 sequences are LGHNA and YSLEER. The CDR3 has 17 amino acids. Trimming pared 1 base from V and 9 bases from J, leaving 19 bases between. The CDR3 protein is CASSQGGSGSVGSPLHF. In nucleotides, the CDR3 is TGCGCCAGCAGCCAAGGGGGCTCAGGGTCGGTGGGTTCACCCCTCCACTTT.

This clone has only one observation. This sample also contains other DNA sequences that code for the same CDR3. The chain recombines TRBV4-3 with TRBJ1-1, with D perhaps TRBD1 (5 bases). Germline loops: CDR1 LGHNA, CDR2 YSLEER. V lost 0 bases, J lost 10 bases, and 15 bases lay in between. The CDR3 is made up of 14 amino acids. Here the CDR3 reads CASSQDRAGGGAFF. The CDR3 DNA follows: TGCGCCAGCAGCCAAGATCGAGCAGGCGGGGGAGCTTTCTTT.

The V call is TRBV7-2, the J call TRBJ2-1; D is possibly TRBD2 (6 bases). CDR1 and CDR2 (germline): SGHTA, FQGNSA. The CDR3 runs to 14 residues. The ends were cut back, 7 bases at V and 9 bases at J, with 19 bases in the middle. This CDR3 reads CASTRGGRSGEQFF. The CDR3 DNA follows: TGTGCCAGCACTCGAGGAGGGAGATCGGGTGAGCAGTTCTTC.

J is TRBJ1-5 and V is TRBV6-5; TRBD1 matches at 7 bases. There are 14 residues in the CDR3. The germline CDR1 and CDR2 sequences are MNHEY and SVGAGI. Germline trimming cut 6 bases from V and 5 bases from J; bases unmatched to any gene: 7. This CDR3 reads CASRRTQGDQPQHF. The CDR3 nucleotides are TGTGCCAGCAGGCGGACCCAGGGGGATCAGCCCCAGCATTTT.

V usage is TRBV18 and J usage is TRBJ1-2; the D gene is possibly TRBD1 (6 bases). CDR1 and CDR2 from the germline V gene are KGHSH and LQKENI. V was trimmed by 5 bases and J by 6 bases, leaving 16 bases between them. The CDR3 is made up of 14 amino acids. The CDR3 DNA reads as TGTGCCAGCTCAGCACAGGGACCTAATGATGGCTACACCTTC. It codes for CASSAQGPNDGYTF.

The J gene is TRBJ1-3, the V gene TRBV9; D ambiguous. Germline CDR1 SGDLS, CDR2 YYNGEE. The CDR3 is 17 amino acids. V shed 0 bases and J shed 1 base, with 14 bases lying between them. CDR3 sequence: CASSVGGRPTSGNTIYF. The CDR3 DNA reads as TGTGCCAGCAGCGTAGGTGGGAGGCCAACGTCTGGAAACACCATATATTTT.

This chain links TRBV6-5 with TRBJ1-6; D unresolved. The CDR3 runs to 15 residues. Germline-derived CDR1 and CDR2 are MNHEY and SVGAGI. Trimming left V 0 bases short and J 9 bases short, with 12 bases between. The CDR3 loop reads CASSYSRVGSSPLHF. Written as DNA, the CDR3 is TGTGCCAGCAGTTACTCGAGAGTAGGGAGTTCACCCCTCCACTTT.

The CDR3 sequence is CASSQEGPWGETQFF. The CDR3 DNA is TGCGCCAGCAGCCAAGAAGGGCCTTGGGGGGAGACACAGTTCTTC. The rearrangement uses TRBV4-1 and TRBJ2-1, with a tentative D call TRBD2 (6 bases). The V end was cut by 0 bases, the J end by 13 bases, with 19 bases between. The CDR3 consists of 15 residues. The germline CDR1 and CDR2 sequences are MGHRA and YSYEKL.

The chain couples TRBV9 to TRBJ2-5; the match to TRBD2 covers 11 bases. The CDR3 consists of 16 residues. V lost 0 bases and J lost 5; bases outside the gene matches: 6. Germline CDR1 and CDR2: SGDLS and YYNGEE. The CDR3 bases are TGTGCCAGCAGCGTAGGGGATAGCGGGGGGGCGGAGACCCAGTACTTC. Translating it yields CASSVGDSGGAETQYF.

The chain combines TRBV29-1 with TRBJ1-3; 7 bases fit TRBD1. The CDR3 has 16 amino acids. CDR1 is SQVTM and CDR2 is ANQGSEA in the germline V gene. Trimming removed 6 bases from V and 1 base from J; junction bases left unmatched: 12. This CDR3 is CSVEPIDRASGNTIYF. The CDR3 bases are TGCAGCGTGGAACCTATCGACAGGGCTTCTGGAAACACCATATATTTT. Full variable domain (rest looked up from reference TRBV29-1 and TRBJ1-3): SAVISQKPSRDICQRGTSLTIQCQVDSQVTMMFWYRQQPGQSLTLIATANQGSEATYESGFVIDKFPISRPNLTFSTLTVSNMSPEDSSIYLCSVEPIDRASGNTIYFGEGSWLTVV.

The gene calls are TRBV7-2 and TRBJ2-5; D may be TRBD2 (6 bases). CDR1 and CDR2 from the germline V gene are SGHTA and FQGNSA. V was cut by 0 bases and J by 5 bases, with 13 bases left in between. This CDR3 comprises 15 residues. CDR3 nucleotides: TGTGCCAGCAGCTTAGCAGCGGGCTTAAAGGAGACCCAGTACTTC. This gives the protein CASSLAAGLKETQYF.

V gene TRBV6-5 combines with J gene TRBJ2-3; D is undetermined. This CDR3 spans 15 amino acids. The V gene's germline CDR1 is MNHEY and CDR2 SVGAGI. V lost 0 bases to trimming and J lost 2 bases, with 9 bases between them. CDR3 nucleotide sequence: TGTGCCAGCAGTTACTCGAGACTGAACACAGATACGCAGTATTTT. Its protein is CASSYSRLNTDTQYF.

This chain connects TRBV5-1 to TRBJ1-3; 8 nucleotides align to TRBD1. The germline CDR1 and CDR2 sequences are SGHRS and YFSETQ. This CDR3 comprises 15 residues. V trimming: 4 bases; J trimming: 4 bases; junction bases outside the gene matches: 7. CDR3 residues: CASSHDRGDGNTIYF. The CDR3 DNA reads as TGCGCCAGCAGCCATGACAGGGGTGACGGAAACACCATATATTTT.

The V and J genes are TRBV5-6 and TRBJ2-1; D is unclear. Between the trimmed V and J ends, which lost 0 bases and 2 bases, there was a span of 3 bases. The length of the CDR3 is 13 residues. The germline CDR1 and CDR2 sequences are SGHDT and YYEEEE. The CDR3 DNA is TGTGCCAGCAGCTTGGGCACCTACAATGAGCAGTTCTTC. It encodes CASSLGTYNEQFF.

This chain uses TRBV30 with TRBJ1-2, with TRBD1 as a possible D gene (5 bases). The germline V gene has CDR1 GTSNPN and CDR2 SVGIG (reference sequence). Deletions cut 4 bases from V and 1 base from J, with 19 bases between. The length of the CDR3 is 16 residues. CDR3 DNA: TGTGCCTGGAATACTCCGTCCAGGGTCTTTAACTATGGCTACACCTTC. It codes for CAWNTPSRVFNYGYTF.

The J gene is TRBJ2-7, the V gene TRBV11-2; 7 bases fit TRBD2. Germline assignment: CDR1 SGHAT and CDR2 FQNNGV. The CDR3 sequence is 14 residues long. With 1 base clipped from V and 4 bases from J, the junction kept 4 bases outside the gene matches. The CDR3 loop reads CASSLAGGRYEQYF. CDR3 coding DNA: TGTGCCAGCAGCTTAGCGGGAGGACGATACGAGCAGTACTTC.

The chain recombines TRBV27 with TRBJ1-2; D is undetermined. The CDR3 has 15 residues. Germline loops: CDR1 MNHEY, CDR2 SMNVEV (reference sequence). V was trimmed by 3 bases and J by 1 base, leaving 12 bases between them. The CDR3 DNA reads TGTGCCAGCAGTTTTACGGTAATGGGTAACTATGGCTACACCTTC. Its protein is CASSFTVMGNYGYTF.

This sequence joins TRBV2 and TRBJ1-4; unclear D gene. Germline loops: CDR1 SNHLY, CDR2 FYNNEI. V dropped 3 bases and J dropped 8 bases, with 10 bases sitting between them. The CDR3 is made up of 13 amino acids. The CDR3 loop is CASSEAGIEKLFF. For the CDR3, the DNA is TGTGCCAGCAGTGAGGCCGGGATCGAAAAACTGTTTTTT.

Written as DNA, the CDR3 is TGTGCCAGCAGCTTAGACAGTTTTCCAGATACGCAGTATTTT. Protein: CASSLDSFPDTQYF. The rearrangement joins TRBV11-1 to TRBJ2-3; D not resolved. CDR3 length: 14 residues. The germline gives CDR1 SGHAT, CDR2 FQDESV (reference sequence). Trimming stripped 1 base from V and 4 bases from J, with 9 bases between. Filled out from reference TRBV11-1 and TRBJ2-3, the complete variable domain reads EAEVAQSPRYKITEKSQAVAFWCDPISGHATLYWYRQILGQGPELLVQFQDESVVDDSQLPKDRFSAERLKGVDSTLKIQPAELGDSAMYLCASSLDSFPDTQYFGPGTRLTVL.

The V gene is TRBV6-1, the J gene TRBJ2-5; the match to TRBD1 covers 10 bases. The junction had 7 bases not matched to a gene; V was cut back by 6 bases and J by 3 bases. Germline loops: CDR1 MNHNS, CDR2 SASEGT. The CDR3 runs to 15 residues. CDR3 sequence reads: CASSAPGQGKETQYF. In nucleotides, the CDR3 is TGTGCCAGCAGCGCGCCGGGACAGGGGAAAGAGACCCAGTACTTC.

J is TRBJ1-1 and V is TRBV6-1, with 7 bases identical to TRBD1. Germline V CDR1 and CDR2: MNHNS, SASEGT. The CDR3 consists of 10 residues. The V gene end was trimmed by 7 bases and the J gene end by 10 bases; junction bases not matched to a gene: 3. The CDR3 protein is CASTDRRAFF. The CDR3 DNA reads as TGTGCCAGCACGGACAGGAGAGCTTTCTTT.